The clone carrying this T cell receptor (beta chain) was seen a few times. V was clipped by 3 bases and J by 4 bases; unmatched bases: 7. Germline assignment: CDR1 SGHDT and CDR2 YYEEEE. CDR3 length equals 15 residues. The record originates from a study of technical replicates of blood from a few donors. TCRdb's table, derived via immunoSEQ multiplex PCR, lists solely in-frame clones and lacks some. The sample holds 65,000 to 95,000 clones; roughly 93% are singletons and the top ten take 0.25%. This sequence was found in a human donor in good health. The sequenced sample was T cells isolated from PBMCs. The chain carries TRBV5-6 and TRBJ1-2; 9 bases line up with TRBD1. As DNA, the CDR3 is TGTGCCAGCAGCTACCGGGACAGGGATAGCTATGGCTACACCTTC. Protein sequence: CASSYRDRDSYGYTF.